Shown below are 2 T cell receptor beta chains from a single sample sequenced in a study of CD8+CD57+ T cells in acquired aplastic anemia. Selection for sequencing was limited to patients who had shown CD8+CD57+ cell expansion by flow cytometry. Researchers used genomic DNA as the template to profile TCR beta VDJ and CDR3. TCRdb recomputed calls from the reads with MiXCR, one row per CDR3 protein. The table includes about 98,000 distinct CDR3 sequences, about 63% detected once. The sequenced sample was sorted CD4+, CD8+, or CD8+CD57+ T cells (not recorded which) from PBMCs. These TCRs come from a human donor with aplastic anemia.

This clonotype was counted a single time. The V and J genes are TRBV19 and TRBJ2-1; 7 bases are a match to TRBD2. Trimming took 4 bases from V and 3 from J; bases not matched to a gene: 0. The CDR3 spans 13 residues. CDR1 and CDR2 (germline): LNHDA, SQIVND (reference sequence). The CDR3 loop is CASSSGGYNEQFF. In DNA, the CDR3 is TGTGCCAGTAGTAGCGGGGGCTACAATGAGCAGTTCTTC.

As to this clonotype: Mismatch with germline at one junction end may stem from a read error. The CDR3 reads CGVDIPSYGYTF. CDR3 nucleotide sequence: TGCGGCGTTGATATACCGAGTTATGGCTACACCTTC. The gene calls are TRBV29-1 and TRBJ1-2; D ambiguous. There are 12 residues in the CDR3. Per germline, CDR1 SQVTM and CDR2 ANQGSEA.